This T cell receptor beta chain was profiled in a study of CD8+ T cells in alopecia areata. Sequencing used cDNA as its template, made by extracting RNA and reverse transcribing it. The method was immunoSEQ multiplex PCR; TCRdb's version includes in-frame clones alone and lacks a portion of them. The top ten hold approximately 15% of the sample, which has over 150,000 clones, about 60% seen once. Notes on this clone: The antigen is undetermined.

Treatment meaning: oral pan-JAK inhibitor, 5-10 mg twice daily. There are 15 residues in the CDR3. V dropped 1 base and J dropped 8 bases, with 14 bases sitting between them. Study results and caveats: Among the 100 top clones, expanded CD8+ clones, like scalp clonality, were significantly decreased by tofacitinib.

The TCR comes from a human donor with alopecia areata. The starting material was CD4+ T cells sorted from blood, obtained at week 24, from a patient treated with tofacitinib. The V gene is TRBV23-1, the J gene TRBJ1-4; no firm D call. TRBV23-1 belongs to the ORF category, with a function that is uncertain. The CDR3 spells CASSQCMGIWEKLFF. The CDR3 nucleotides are TGCGCCAGCAGTCAATGTATGGGGATTTGGGAAAAACTGTTTTTT.